The 15 T cell receptor beta chains listed next were all sequenced from one sample in a study of radiotherapy plus CTLA-4 blockade in lung cancer. Sequencing was performed with immunoSEQ multiplex PCR; in TCRdb, only in-frame clones are kept and a portion is missing. There are 58,000 or so clones in the sample; approximately 79% occur only once, and 16% lies in the top ten. The sample in question was peripheral blood, obtained from a patient treated with radiotherapy plus ipilimumab. These receptors were collected from a human donor with non-small cell lung cancer who had a complete response to radiotherapy plus ipilimumab.

This chain uses TRBV6-1 with TRBJ2-1, with D maybe TRBD1 (6 bases). Trimming removed 7 bases at V and 5 bases at J, with 15 bases between. The CDR3 covers 14 residues. From germline, CDR1 is MNHNS and CDR2 SASEGT. The CDR3 sequence is CASKQGQKNNEQFF. In DNA, the CDR3 is TGTGCCAGCAAACAGGGCCAAAAAAACAATGAGCAGTTCTTC.

This clone was picked up a small number of times. This chain links TRBV6-6 with TRBJ1-1; D is uncertain. The CDR3 runs to 13 residues. Per germline, CDR1 MNHNY and CDR2 SVGAGI (reference sequence). Trimming stripped 6 bases from V and 0 bases from J, with 8 bases between. The CDR3 region has the DNA TGTGCCAGCAGGATTAGTATGAACACTGAAGCTTTCTTT. The encoded protein is CASRISMNTEAFF.

The gene calls are TRBV6-5 and TRBJ2-1; D not resolved. There are 13 residues in the CDR3. Deletions cut 2 bases from V and 8 bases from J, with 10 bases between. Germline V gene data show CDR1 as MNHEY and CDR2 as SVGAGI. The CDR3 protein is CASSYNPGYEQFF. Written as DNA, the CDR3 is TGTGCCAGCAGTTACAATCCGGGTTATGAGCAGTTCTTC.

This chain uses TRBV5-1 with TRBJ2-5; 7 bases agree with TRBD1. The trim removed 4 bases at V and 1 base at J, leaving 4 bases unmatched. This CDR3 contains 14 residues. CDR1 is SGHRS and CDR2 is YFSETQ in the germline V gene. This CDR3 reads CASSVGTAQETQYF. CDR3 bases: TGCGCCAGCAGCGTCGGGACAGCCCAAGAGACCCAGTACTTC.

The rearrangement joins TRBV18 to TRBJ1-1; weak D call: TRBD1 (5 bases). CDR1 is KGHSH and CDR2 is LQKENI in the germline V gene. This CDR3 spans 15 amino acids. The V end lost 6 bases, the J end lost 1 base, and 15 bases lay between the germline ends. CDR3 in amino acids: CASSPAAGPNTEAFF. CDR3 DNA: TGTGCCAGCTCTCCGGCTGCGGGGCCGAACACTGAAGCTTTCTTT. The variable domain in full, completed from reference TRBV18 and TRBJ1-1, reads NAGVMQNPRHLVRRRGQEARLRCSPMKGHSHVYWYRQLPEEGLKFMVYLQKENIIDESGMPKERFSAEFPKEGPSILRIQQVVRGDSAAYFCASSPAAGPNTEAFFGQGTRLTVV.

Written as DNA, the CDR3 is TGTGCCAGCTCACAGGGGCTTAGAGGAGGCTACACCTTC. This encodes CASSQGLRGGYTF. V usage is TRBV18 and J usage is TRBJ1-2; weak D call: TRBD1 (5 bases). This CDR3 is 13 amino acids long. Deletions cut 4 bases from V and 8 bases from J, with 14 bases between. Germline loops: CDR1 KGHSH, CDR2 LQKENI.

The CDR3 DNA reads TGTGCCAGCAAAAGGCCCAGGGGACTAGCGGAATCCTACGAGCAGTACGTC. It is translated as CASKRPRGLAESYEQYV. The V gene is TRBV2, the J gene TRBJ2-7; 11 bases match TRBD2. V lost 7 bases, J lost 1 base, and 12 bases stayed unmatched. The CDR3 length is 17 residues. Germline V gene sequence: CDR1 SNHLY, CDR2 FYNNEI.

The chain has TRBV7-2 and TRBJ2-7; TRBD2 matches 7 bases. CDR3 length: 15 amino acids. Germline V gene sequence: CDR1 SGHTA, CDR2 FQGNSA. V was pared by 0 bases and J by 0 bases, with 2 bases of the junction left unmatched. In DNA form, the CDR3 reads TGTGCCAGCAGCTTAGCCAGCGGGGTCTCCTACGAGCAGTACGTC. This translates into CASSLASGVSYEQYV.

V usage is TRBV30 and J usage is TRBJ1-3; perhaps TRBD1 as D (5 bases). The germline V gene encodes CDR1 GTSNPN and CDR2 SVGIG (reference sequence). V was pared by 3 bases and J by 4 bases, with 13 bases between. The CDR3 consists of 14 residues. The CDR3 region is CAWRGGAAGNTIYF. The CDR3 DNA follows: TGTGCCTGGAGGGGAGGGGCAGCGGGAAACACCATATATTTT.

The V and J genes are TRBV5-1 and TRBJ2-1; TRBD1 matches 7 bases. The length of the CDR3 is 15 residues. Looked up from germline, CDR1 is SGHRS and CDR2 is YFSETQ. Trimming removed 2 bases from V and 5 bases from J; junction bases left unmatched: 7. DNA for the CDR3: TGCGCCAGCAGCTTCGGGACAGCCCGAAACAATGAGCAGTTCTTC. Translating it yields CASSFGTARNNEQFF.

The chain joins TRBV7-9 to TRBJ1-2, with D perhaps matching TRBD1 (5 bases). The V gene lost 1 base and the J gene lost 7 bases, with 16 bases spanning the gap. The CDR3 has 15 residues. Germline-derived CDR1 and CDR2 are SEHNR and FQNEAQ (reference sequence). CDR3 residues: CASSLGQSLAGGYTF. The CDR3 region has the DNA TGTGCCAGCAGCTTAGGACAGTCCCTAGCGGGTGGCTACACCTTC.

This chain links TRBV28 with TRBJ2-1; 11 bases are shared with TRBD2. V was clipped by 3 bases and J by 10 bases; unmatched bases: 8. Germline V gene data show CDR1 as MDHEN and CDR2 as SYDVKM. The CDR3 sequence is 15 residues long. The chain's CDR3 is CASSLGTSGPYEQFF. Here the CDR3 DNA reads TGTGCCAGCAGTTTGGGGACTAGCGGCCCTTACGAGCAGTTCTTC. The whole variable domain, remainder taken from reference TRBV28 and TRBJ2-1, is DVKVTQSSRYLVKRTGEKVFLECVQDMDHENMFWYRQDPGLGLRLIYFSYDVKMKEKGDIPEGYSVSREKKERFSLILESASTNQTSMYLCASSLGTSGPYEQFFGPGTRLTVL.

The chain recombines TRBV6-4 with TRBJ1-1; D unclear. CDR3 length equals 13 residues. V was shortened by 6 bases and J by 0 bases, with 8 bases between the two germline ends. The V gene's germline CDR1 is MRHNA and CDR2 SNTAGT. The CDR3 nucleotides are TGTGCCAGCAGGGCAGAAATGAACACTGAAGCTTTCTTT. Translation gives CASRAEMNTEAFF.

This chain connects TRBV6-1 to TRBJ2-1; 13 bases agree with TRBD2. CDR3 length: 16 residues. CDR1 is MNHNS and CDR2 is SASEGT in the germline V gene. V was clipped by 4 bases and J by 4 bases; unmatched bases: 4. As DNA, the CDR3 is TGTGCCAGCAGTGTCACTAGCGGGGGGGGTTACAATGAGCAGTTCTTC. Translating it yields CASSVTSGGGYNEQFF.

The V call is TRBV5-1, the J call TRBJ1-1, with 9 nucleotides matching TRBD1. The CDR3 consists of 14 residues. Germline V CDR1 and CDR2: SGHRS, YFSETQ. The ends lost 4 bases at V and 4 bases at J; junction bases unmatched: 5. In DNA, the CDR3 is TGCGCCAGCAGCATAGGGACAGGGAGCACTGAAGCTTTCTTT. As protein: CASSIGTGSTEAFF.